Listed below are T cell receptor beta chains from one sample, sequenced in a study of human T cells and chemical hapten exposure. TCRdb passed the RACE reads through MiXCR, listing each CDR3 protein once. The table includes 300,000 to 450,000 distinct CDR3 sequences, 4.5% to 5.5% detected once. The sample consisted of whole blood, taken in connection with sensitization to the hapten diphenylcyclopropenone (DPC). The receptor set was obtained from a woman aged 50 to 60 with alopecia areata. Some clones in this sample may be carry-over from other donors' samples. The conserved cysteine and the conserved F or W are not part of the CDR3 here.

V	length	J	CDR3
TRBV7-2	13	TRBJ2-7	ASSLQSRPEVEQY
TRBV20-1	9	TRBJ2-1	SAIGLDEQF
TRBV29-1	15	TRBJ2-1	SVVETPGASGNNEQF
TRBV7-2	12	TRBJ2-2	ASSSSLGTGELF
TRBV14	13	TRBJ2-7	ASSQAYGGRYEQY
TRBV7-3	8	TRBJ2-4	ASSRNIQY
TRBV29-1	9	TRBJ1-1	SVDLRTEAF
TRBV6-6	13	TRBJ2-1	ASSSTPTGWNEQF
TRBV7-9	11	TRBJ1-5	ASSLGQPQPQH
TRBV12-3/TRBV12-4	10	TRBJ1-6	ASSWTGSPLH
TRBV7-9	11	TRBJ1-5	ASSLGSTQPQH
TRBV25-1	13	TRBJ2-1	ASGEPSAPRDGQF
TRBV3-1	12	TRBJ2-1	ASSRRTSRNEQF
TRBV14	11	TRBJ2-3	ASSLGADNTQY
TRBV21-1	14	TRBJ2-3	ASSKGQGLLTDTQY
TRBV7-2	11	TRBJ2-1	ASSLALHNEQF
TRBV20-1	12	TRBJ1-5	SAKGTGGHQPQH
TRBV2	13	TRBJ2-5	ASSPNGIREETQY
TRBV7-2	15	TRBJ2-3	ASSFGGPGQWYYTQY
TRBV27	12	TRBJ1-1	ASSTGVHNTEAF